This is a list of T cell receptor beta chains from one sample in a study of blood T cell repertoires in COVID-19. Clones were sequenced by immunoSEQ multiplex PCR, and TCRdb holds only the in-frame ones, with some missing. The repertoire includes more than 200,000 clones, roughly 90% of them detected once, and 2.1% sits in the top ten. The sequenced sample was peripheral blood. Receptors were obtained from a woman aged 40-49 years who had recovered from COVID-19. The CDR3 runs from the conserved cysteine through the conserved F or W. Fields, in order: J gene, D gene, clone size, V gene, CDR3 protein, CDR3 DNA. D genes are given only for firm matches. Size is omitted from some rows. Given values are once, few, many or a class for expanded clones.

j_call: TRBJ2-5; d_call: NA; clone_size: NA; v_call: TRBV13; cdr3_aa: CASSLGQGRETQYF; cdr3_nt: TGTGCCAGCAGCTTAGGTCAGGGTCGGGAGACCCAGTACTTC
j_call: TRBJ2-7; d_call: NA; clone_size: NA; v_call: TRBV6-6; cdr3_aa: CASSYRGSYEQYF; cdr3_nt: TGTGCCAGCAGTTACCGGGGATCCTACGAGCAGTACTTC
j_call: TRBJ2-3; d_call: TRBD1; clone_size: NA; v_call: TRBV3-1/TRBV3-2; cdr3_aa: CASSQDGQGVKSNTQYF; cdr3_nt: TGTGCCAGCAGCCAAGATGGACAGGGGGTAAAGTCGAATACGCAGTATTTT
j_call: TRBJ2-3; d_call: TRBD2; clone_size: NA; v_call: TRBV2; cdr3_aa: CASSEIQLAGGRGNTQYF; cdr3_nt: TGTGCCAGCAGTGAAATCCAACTAGCGGGGGGCCGAGGAAATACGCAGTATTTT
j_call: TRBJ2-1; d_call: TRBD1; clone_size: NA; v_call: TRBV11-2; cdr3_aa: CASSHGTRGYNEQFF; cdr3_nt: TGTGCCAGCAGCCACGGGACCAGGGGGTACAATGAGCAGTTCTTC
j_call: TRBJ1-2; d_call: NA; clone_size: NA; v_call: TRBV7-2; cdr3_aa: CASSSATQGPGYGYTF; cdr3_nt: TGTGCCAGCAGCTCGGCTACTCAGGGGCCTGGCTATGGCTACACCTTC
j_call: TRBJ2-7; d_call: NA; clone_size: NA; v_call: TRBV29-1; cdr3_aa: CSVRTGSPSYEQYF; cdr3_nt: TGCAGCGTCAGAACCGGGTCCCCATCCTACGAGCAGTACTTC
j_call: TRBJ2-7; d_call: TRBD1; clone_size: NA; v_call: TRBV9; cdr3_aa: CASSVGGQGIIHEQYF; cdr3_nt: TGTGCCAGCAGCGTCGGGGGACAGGGAATTATCCACGAGCAGTACTTC
j_call: TRBJ2-7; d_call: NA; clone_size: NA; v_call: TRBV4-3; cdr3_aa: CASSQDHPGYEQYF; cdr3_nt: TGCGCCAGCAGCCAAGACCACCCCGGGTACGAGCAGTACTTC
j_call: TRBJ2-3; d_call: NA; clone_size: NA; v_call: TRBV7-9; cdr3_aa: CASSTRDFSTDTQYF; cdr3_nt: TGTGCCAGCAGCACCCGGGACTTTAGCACAGATACGCAGTATTTT
j_call: TRBJ1-5; d_call: TRBD1; clone_size: NA; v_call: TRBV4-3; cdr3_aa: CASSQETGASMPQHF; cdr3_nt: TGCGCCAGCAGCCAAGAAACAGGGGCCTCGATGCCCCAGCATTTT
j_call: TRBJ1-2; d_call: NA; clone_size: NA; v_call: TRBV7-9; cdr3_aa: CASSPYWSYGYTF; cdr3_nt: TGTGCCAGCAGCCCTTATTGGAGCTATGGCTACACCTTC
j_call: TRBJ1-2; d_call: TRBD1; clone_size: NA; v_call: TRBV27; cdr3_aa: CASSPWGTGVQNGYTF; cdr3_nt: TGTGCCAGCAGTCCGTGGGGGACAGGCGTCCAGAATGGCTACACCTTC
j_call: TRBJ2-4; d_call: TRBD2; clone_size: NA; v_call: TRBV7-2; cdr3_aa: CASSSQTSGLAKNIQYF; cdr3_nt: TGTGCCAGCAGCTCGCAGACTAGCGGTCTAGCCAAAAACATTCAGTACTTC
j_call: TRBJ2-7; d_call: TRBD1; clone_size: NA; v_call: TRBV25-1; cdr3_aa: CASRAATGTGGAGEQYF; cdr3_nt: TGTGCCAGCAGGGCGGCCACCGGGACAGGGGGCGCGGGCGAGCAGTACTTC
j_call: TRBJ2-7; d_call: TRBD2; clone_size: NA; v_call: TRBV4-3; cdr3_aa: CASSQWGGYEQYF; cdr3_nt: TGCGCCAGCAGCCAATGGGGGGGGTACGAGCAGTACTTC
j_call: TRBJ2-4; d_call: TRBD1; clone_size: few; v_call: TRBV5-6; cdr3_aa: CASSTGTGSNIQYF; cdr3_nt: TGTGCCAGCAGCACCGGGACAGGGAGCAACATTCAGTACTTC
j_call: TRBJ2-7; d_call: NA; clone_size: NA; v_call: TRBV18; cdr3_aa: CASSLLDSTYEQYF; cdr3_nt: TGTGCCAGCTCACTATTAGACAGTACCTACGAGCAGTACTTC
j_call: TRBJ1-3; d_call: NA; clone_size: NA; v_call: TRBV4-3; cdr3_aa: CASSRTTFSGNTIYF; cdr3_nt: TGCGCCAGCAGCCGCACAACCTTCTCTGGAAACACCATATATTTT
j_call: TRBJ2-7; d_call: NA; clone_size: NA; v_call: TRBV5-1; cdr3_aa: CASSSSDRFYEQYF; cdr3_nt: TGCGCCAGCAGCTCCTCCGACAGGTTCTACGAGCAGTACTTC
j_call: TRBJ1-2; d_call: NA; clone_size: NA; v_call: TRBV7-2; cdr3_aa: CASSLALQTAYGYTF; cdr3_nt: TGTGCCAGCAGCTTAGCCTTGCAGACAGCCTATGGCTACACCTTC
j_call: TRBJ2-7; d_call: TRBD1; clone_size: few; v_call: TRBV6-5; cdr3_aa: CAGQGQGRVEQYF; cdr3_nt: TGTGCCGGACAGGGACAGGGAAGGGTCGAGCAGTACTTC
j_call: TRBJ2-5; d_call: TRBD2; clone_size: NA; v_call: TRBV6-2/TRBV6-3; cdr3_aa: CASSYYPSGGYQETQYF; cdr3_nt: TGTGCCAGCAGTTACTATCCTAGCGGGGGATATCAAGAGACCCAGTACTTC
j_call: TRBJ1-2; d_call: TRBD1; clone_size: NA; v_call: TRBV18; cdr3_aa: CASSHTDRAGYTF; cdr3_nt: TGTGCCAGCTCACACACGGACAGGGCTGGCTACACCTTC
j_call: TRBJ2-2; d_call: TRBD2; clone_size: NA; v_call: TRBV6-1; cdr3_aa: CASSEQTSGSPGELFF; cdr3_nt: TGTGCCAGCAGCGAACAGACTAGCGGGAGTCCCGGGGAGCTGTTTTTT
j_call: TRBJ2-6; d_call: NA; clone_size: NA; v_call: TRBV2; cdr3_aa: CASSLNSGANVLTF; cdr3_nt: TGTGCCAGCTCCCTAAACTCTGGGGCCAACGTCCTGACTTTC
j_call: TRBJ2-5; d_call: TRBD2; clone_size: NA; v_call: TRBV29-1; cdr3_aa: CSVGAGAQETQYF; cdr3_nt: TGCAGCGTTGGAGCGGGGGCTCAAGAGACCCAGTACTTC
j_call: TRBJ2-1; d_call: NA; clone_size: NA; v_call: TRBV7-9; cdr3_aa: CASSLVRTTYNEQFF; cdr3_nt: TGTGCCAGCAGCTTGGTCAGAACAACCTACAATGAGCAGTTCTTC
j_call: TRBJ1-6; d_call: NA; clone_size: few; v_call: TRBV3-1/TRBV3-2; cdr3_aa: CASSQIRGNSPLHF; cdr3_nt: TGTGCCAGCAGCCAAATCCGGGGTAATTCACCCCTCCACTTT
j_call: TRBJ2-2; d_call: NA; clone_size: NA; v_call: TRBV19; cdr3_aa: CASSIDLDGELFF; cdr3_nt: TGTGCCAGTAGTATAGATCTAGACGGGGAGCTGTTTTTT
j_call: TRBJ1-4; d_call: TRBD1; clone_size: NA; v_call: TRBV11-3; cdr3_aa: CASSQGQGAKGEKLFF; cdr3_nt: TGTGCCAGCAGCCAGGGACAGGGGGCAAAGGGTGAAAAACTGTTTTTT
j_call: TRBJ2-6; d_call: NA; clone_size: NA; v_call: TRBV19; cdr3_aa: CASSIVGGPSGANVLTF; cdr3_nt: TGTGCCAGTAGTATAGTGGGGGGGCCCTCTGGGGCCAACGTCCTGACTTTC
j_call: TRBJ2-7; d_call: NA; clone_size: NA; v_call: TRBV10-3; cdr3_aa: CAISESGDNSYEQYF; cdr3_nt: TGTGCCATCAGTGAGTCAGGGGACAATTCCTACGAGCAGTACTTC
j_call: TRBJ2-7; d_call: NA; clone_size: NA; v_call: TRBV4-2; cdr3_aa: CASSQEEELANEQYF; cdr3_nt: TGTGCCAGCAGCCAAGAGGAGGAACTAGCTAACGAGCAGTACTTC
j_call: TRBJ2-1; d_call: TRBD2; clone_size: NA; v_call: TRBV6-2/TRBV6-3; cdr3_aa: CASSYWASGDNEQFF; cdr3_nt: TGTGCCAGCAGTTACTGGGCCAGCGGGGACAATGAGCAGTTCTTC
j_call: TRBJ1-5; d_call: TRBD1; clone_size: NA; v_call: TRBV27; cdr3_aa: CASRRQGTGNQPQHF; cdr3_nt: TGTGCCAGCAGACGACAGGGAACGGGCAATCAGCCCCAGCATTTT
j_call: TRBJ1-5; d_call: TRBD1; clone_size: NA; v_call: TRBV6-1; cdr3_aa: CASSEEAGGLGGQPQHF; cdr3_nt: TGTGCCAGCAGTGAAGAGGCAGGGGGCTTGGGAGGTCAGCCCCAGCATTTT
j_call: TRBJ2-5; d_call: NA; clone_size: NA; v_call: TRBV18; cdr3_aa: CASSPARETQYF; cdr3_nt: TGTGCCAGCTCACCGGCCCGAGAGACCCAGTACTTC
j_call: TRBJ1-6; d_call: TRBD1; clone_size: NA; v_call: TRBV27; cdr3_aa: CASSRDSYNSPLHF; cdr3_nt: TGTGCCAGCAGCCGGGACAGCTATAATTCACCCCTCCACTTT
j_call: TRBJ1-1; d_call: TRBD1; clone_size: NA; v_call: TRBV5-1; cdr3_aa: CASTTGGLNTEAFF; cdr3_nt: TGCGCCAGCACGACAGGGGGACTGAACACTGAAGCTTTCTTT
j_call: TRBJ1-1; d_call: NA; clone_size: NA; v_call: TRBV19; cdr3_aa: CASSILGVEAFF; cdr3_nt: TGTGCCAGTAGTATTCTGGGAGTTGAAGCTTTCTTT
j_call: TRBJ2-6; d_call: TRBD2; clone_size: NA; v_call: TRBV29-1; cdr3_aa: CSVIGRGSGANVLTF; cdr3_nt: TGCAGCGTTATAGGGCGGGGGTCTGGGGCCAACGTCCTGACTTTC
j_call: TRBJ1-2; d_call: TRBD1; clone_size: NA; v_call: TRBV24-1; cdr3_aa: CATSDPGTGLNYGYTF; cdr3_nt: TGTGCCACCAGTGATCCAGGGACAGGCCTTAACTATGGCTACACCTTC
j_call: TRBJ2-1; d_call: NA; clone_size: NA; v_call: TRBV5-1; cdr3_aa: CASSLIGYPNEQFF; cdr3_nt: TGCGCCAGCAGCTTGATCGGTTACCCCAATGAGCAGTTCTTC
j_call: TRBJ1-4; d_call: TRBD1; clone_size: NA; v_call: TRBV27; cdr3_aa: CASAPGGTNEKLFF; cdr3_nt: TGTGCCAGCGCCCCAGGGGGTACTAATGAAAAACTGTTTTTT
j_call: TRBJ2-1; d_call: NA; clone_size: NA; v_call: TRBV19; cdr3_aa: CASTGPPDNEQFF; cdr3_nt: TGTGCCAGCACAGGACCCCCGGACAATGAGCAGTTCTTC
j_call: TRBJ1-2; d_call: NA; clone_size: NA; v_call: TRBV7-2; cdr3_aa: CASSLQGWNGYTF; cdr3_nt: TGTGCCAGCAGCTTACAGGGGTGGAATGGCTACACCTTC
j_call: TRBJ1-2; d_call: TRBD1; clone_size: NA; v_call: TRBV3-1/TRBV3-2; cdr3_aa: CASSHRGQGDGYTF; cdr3_nt: TGTGCCAGCAGCCACAGGGGGCAGGGGGATGGCTACACCTTC
j_call: TRBJ2-7; d_call: TRBD1; clone_size: NA; v_call: TRBV19; cdr3_aa: CASSIGTGSFPYEQYF; cdr3_nt: TGTGCCAGTAGTATAGGGACAGGGTCGTTTCCCTACGAGCAGTACTTC
j_call: TRBJ2-6; d_call: NA; clone_size: NA; v_call: TRBV27; cdr3_aa: CASGPQTRAGANVLTF; cdr3_nt: TGTGCCAGCGGGCCACAAACCAGGGCTGGGGCCAACGTCCTGACTTTC